These T cell receptor beta chains were read from a single sample in a study of beta chain features in type 1 diabetes. Profiled with immunoSEQ multiplex PCR; TCRdb holds only in-frame clones, not every one. The table has about 160,000 clones, around 8.3% seen once. The specimen sequenced was central memory CD4+ T cells from blood. The source of these receptors is a woman aged 18 to 35 with type 1 diabetes. Both conserved end residues are part of each CDR3. Each record gives: V gene, clone size, J gene, D gene, CDR3 protein, CDR3 DNA. The D gene is left open where the match is weak. Some rows mark clone size as missing; the rest say once, few, many or name a class of expanded clone.

V gene: TRBV5-1; clone size: few; J gene: TRBJ2-7; D gene: TRBD1; CDR3 protein: CASSVDRVVESEQYF; CDR3 DNA: TGCGCCAGCAGCGTAGACAGGGTTGTAGAGAGCGAGCAGTACTTC
V gene: TRBV5-5; clone size: few; J gene: TRBJ2-2; D gene: NA; CDR3 protein: CASSSQTNTGELFF; CDR3 DNA: TGTGCCAGCAGCTCACAAACGAACACCGGGGAGCTGTTTTTT
V gene: TRBV27; clone size: few; J gene: TRBJ2-7; D gene: TRBD1; CDR3 protein: CASSLEGQGNLQYF; CDR3 DNA: TGTGCCAGCAGTTTAGAGGGACAGGGAAATCTGCAGTACTTC
V gene: TRBV27; clone size: NA; J gene: TRBJ2-4; D gene: NA; CDR3 protein: CASSSDPRAGMNIQYF; CDR3 DNA: TGTGCCAGCAGTTCCGACCCCAGGGCAGGGATGAACATTCAGTACTTC
V gene: TRBV2; clone size: NA; J gene: TRBJ2-1; D gene: NA; CDR3 protein: CASSEHQGFSSYNEQFF; CDR3 DNA: TGTGCCAGCAGTGAACACCAGGGGTTTTCCTCCTACAATGAGCAGTTCTTC
V gene: TRBV29-1; clone size: few; J gene: TRBJ2-5; D gene: TRBD1; CDR3 protein: CSVVQGAGETQYF; CDR3 DNA: TGCAGCGTTGTTCAGGGGGCTGGAGAGACCCAGTACTTC
V gene: TRBV5-4; clone size: NA; J gene: TRBJ2-3; D gene: TRBD1; CDR3 protein: CASSFEQGPTDTQYF; CDR3 DNA: TGTGCCAGCAGCTTCGAACAGGGGCCCACAGATACGCAGTATTTT
V gene: TRBV7-8; clone size: many; J gene: TRBJ2-3; D gene: TRBD2; CDR3 protein: CASTLALAGGPEVDTQYF; CDR3 DNA: TGTGCCAGCACCCTAGCCCTAGCGGGAGGGCCGGAGGTAGATACGCAGTATTTT
V gene: TRBV4-3; clone size: NA; J gene: TRBJ2-5; D gene: TRBD1; CDR3 protein: CASSRQQGAGETQYF; CDR3 DNA: TGCGCCAGCAGCCGGCAACAGGGGGCCGGAGAGACCCAGTACTTC
V gene: TRBV15; clone size: NA; J gene: TRBJ2-7; D gene: TRBD2; CDR3 protein: CATRALAGYEQYF; CDR3 DNA: TGTGCCACCAGAGCCTTAGCGGGATACGAGCAGTACTTC
V gene: TRBV5-1; clone size: few; J gene: TRBJ1-1; D gene: NA; CDR3 protein: CASSSLAGETEAFF; CDR3 DNA: TGCGCCAGCAGCTCCCTGGCAGGGGAAACTGAAGCTTTCTTT
V gene: TRBV25-1; clone size: NA; J gene: TRBJ2-3; D gene: NA; CDR3 protein: CASTRSGPQDTQYF; CDR3 DNA: TGTGCCAGCACTCGTAGCGGTCCCCAGGATACGCAGTATTTT
V gene: TRBV4-3; clone size: NA; J gene: TRBJ1-4; D gene: NA; CDR3 protein: CASSHEYRVGEEKLFF; CDR3 DNA: TGCGCCAGCAGCCACGAATACAGGGTGGGGGAGGAAAAACTGTTTTTT
V gene: TRBV7-2; clone size: NA; J gene: TRBJ2-7; D gene: TRBD2; CDR3 protein: CASSTGLFYEQYF; CDR3 DNA: TGTGCCAGCAGCACGGGACTATTCTACGAGCAGTACTTC
V gene: TRBV7-2; clone size: NA; J gene: TRBJ1-3; D gene: NA; CDR3 protein: CASSQFGGVSGNTIYF; CDR3 DNA: TGTGCCAGCAGCCAATTCGGAGGGGTTTCTGGAAACACCATATATTTT
V gene: TRBV7-2; clone size: few; J gene: TRBJ1-2; D gene: NA; CDR3 protein: CASSSNYYTGYTF; CDR3 DNA: TGTGCCAGCAGCTCAAATTACTACACTGGCTACACCTTC
V gene: TRBV29-1; clone size: NA; J gene: TRBJ2-2; D gene: TRBD1; CDR3 protein: CSVRTTGGTNTGELFF; CDR3 DNA: TGCAGCGTTCGGACGACAGGGGGAACGAACACCGGGGAGCTGTTTTTT
V gene: TRBV5-1; clone size: NA; J gene: TRBJ2-1; D gene: NA; CDR3 protein: CASSPDGDGYDEQFF; CDR3 DNA: TGCGCCAGCAGCCCTGACGGGGATGGGTACGATGAGCAGTTCTTC
V gene: TRBV6-5; clone size: few; J gene: TRBJ1-1; D gene: NA; CDR3 protein: CASIGVMNTEAFF; CDR3 DNA: TGTGCCAGCATAGGGGTAATGAACACTGAAGCTTTCTTT
V gene: TRBV14; clone size: NA; J gene: TRBJ1-4; D gene: TRBD1; CDR3 protein: CASSPRTGGGEKLFF; CDR3 DNA: TGTGCCAGCAGCCCCCGGACAGGGGGAGGAGAAAAACTGTTTTTT
V gene: TRBV7-2; clone size: NA; J gene: TRBJ2-7; D gene: TRBD2; CDR3 protein: CASSPGAGEREQYF; CDR3 DNA: TGTGCCAGCAGCCCTGGGGCGGGAGAGCGGGAGCAGTACTTC
V gene: TRBV15; clone size: few; J gene: TRBJ2-2; D gene: NA; CDR3 protein: CATSRYRDTGELFF; CDR3 DNA: TGTGCCACCAGCAGATACCGGGACACCGGGGAGCTGTTTTTT
V gene: TRBV27; clone size: few; J gene: TRBJ2-7; D gene: NA; CDR3 protein: CASSISRTTYEQYF; CDR3 DNA: TGTGCCAGCAGTATCTCTCGGACAACCTACGAGCAGTACTTC
V gene: TRBV29-1; clone size: few; J gene: TRBJ2-7; D gene: TRBD1; CDR3 protein: CSVSISGQGAEQYF; CDR3 DNA: TGCAGCGTCTCGATTTCGGGACAGGGGGCCGAGCAGTACTTC
V gene: TRBV4-3; clone size: few; J gene: TRBJ1-3; D gene: TRBD1; CDR3 protein: CASSQVTGAGNTIYF; CDR3 DNA: TGCGCCAGCAGCCAAGTGACAGGGGCTGGAAACACCATATATTTT
V gene: TRBV4-1; clone size: few; J gene: TRBJ1-2; D gene: TRBD1; CDR3 protein: CASSQDHGTGLDGYTF; CDR3 DNA: TGCGCCAGCAGCCAAGACCACGGGACAGGGCTTGATGGCTACACCTTC
V gene: TRBV9; clone size: NA; J gene: TRBJ1-6; D gene: TRBD1; CDR3 protein: CASSVDRGTDNSPLHF; CDR3 DNA: TGTGCCAGCAGCGTGGACAGGGGAACGGATAATTCACCCCTCCACTTT
V gene: TRBV23-1; clone size: NA; J gene: TRBJ2-6; D gene: NA; CDR3 protein: CASILGHPSSGANVLTF; CDR3 DNA: TGCGCCAGCATATTGGGACATCCGTCCTCTGGGGCCAACGTCCTGACTTTC
V gene: TRBV6-5; clone size: NA; J gene: TRBJ2-7; D gene: TRBD1; CDR3 protein: CASSYSWTGSLEQYF; CDR3 DNA: TGTGCCAGCAGTTACTCCTGGACAGGGTCCTTAGAGCAGTACTTC
V gene: TRBV21-1; clone size: NA; J gene: TRBJ2-1; D gene: NA; CDR3 protein: CASSASGLALCYEQFF; CDR3 DNA: TGTGCCAGCAGCGCCTCGGGGCTAGCGCTCTGCTATGAGCAGTTCTTC
V gene: TRBV5-6; clone size: few; J gene: TRBJ1-3; D gene: TRBD1; CDR3 protein: CASRQQGVAGNTIYF; CDR3 DNA: TGTGCCAGCAGGCAACAGGGGGTTGCTGGAAACACCATATATTTT
V gene: TRBV7-2; clone size: NA; J gene: TRBJ1-2; D gene: TRBD1; CDR3 protein: CASNPQGAGGYTF; CDR3 DNA: TGTGCCAGCAACCCCCAGGGGGCGGGCGGCTACACCTTC
V gene: TRBV6-5; clone size: few; J gene: TRBJ2-1; D gene: TRBD2; CDR3 protein: CASSYEGGRGNEQFF; CDR3 DNA: TGTGCCAGCAGTTATGAGGGAGGGAGGGGCAATGAGCAGTTCTTC
V gene: TRBV5-4; clone size: few; J gene: TRBJ2-5; D gene: NA; CDR3 protein: CARTVPGCQETQYF; CDR3 DNA: TGCGCCAGGACCGTTCCGGGGTGTCAAGAGACCCAGTACTTC
V gene: TRBV19; clone size: NA; J gene: TRBJ2-1; D gene: NA; CDR3 protein: CASSTTSLHEQFF; CDR3 DNA: TGTGCCAGTAGTACTACTAGTTTACATGAGCAGTTCTTC
V gene: TRBV4-2; clone size: many; J gene: TRBJ1-2; D gene: TRBD1; CDR3 protein: CASSQGTGVYGYTF; CDR3 DNA: TGTGCCAGCAGCCAAGGGACAGGCGTATATGGCTACACCTTC
V gene: TRBV25-1; clone size: NA; J gene: TRBJ1-1; D gene: TRBD1; CDR3 protein: CASGDSRRTEAFF; CDR3 DNA: TGTGCCAGTGGGGACAGCCGTAGGACTGAAGCTTTCTTT
V gene: TRBV6-5; clone size: NA; J gene: TRBJ1-1; D gene: TRBD1; CDR3 protein: CASRVRDSSTEAFF; CDR3 DNA: TGTGCCAGCAGAGTACGGGACAGCTCCACTGAAGCTTTCTTT
V gene: TRBV28; clone size: NA; J gene: TRBJ2-3; D gene: TRBD2; CDR3 protein: CASCGAGLSGGTTDTQYF; CDR3 DNA: TGTGCCAGCTGTGGGGCAGGGTTGTCCGGGGGGACCACAGATACGCAGTATTTT
V gene: TRBV9; clone size: few; J gene: TRBJ2-5; D gene: TRBD2; CDR3 protein: CASSPERGSGGRETQYF; CDR3 DNA: TGTGCCAGCAGCCCCGAGAGGGGTAGCGGGGGCCGAGAGACCCAGTACTTC
V gene: TRBV5-1; clone size: NA; J gene: TRBJ1-2; D gene: TRBD1; CDR3 protein: CASSTGQGSYGYTF; CDR3 DNA: TGCGCCAGCAGCACGGGACAGGGATCTTATGGCTACACCTTC
V gene: TRBV29-1; clone size: many; J gene: TRBJ1-1; D gene: TRBD1; CDR3 protein: CSVTPGGREAFF; CDR3 DNA: TGCAGCGTGACCCCAGGGGGCCGAGAAGCTTTCTTT
V gene: TRBV28; clone size: few; J gene: TRBJ2-7; D gene: NA; CDR3 protein: CASKEGTYEQYF; CDR3 DNA: TGTGCCAGCAAAGAGGGTACCTACGAGCAGTACTTC
V gene: TRBV6-5; clone size: NA; J gene: TRBJ2-7; D gene: TRBD1; CDR3 protein: CASRDRGPYEQYF; CDR3 DNA: TGTGCCAGCAGGGACAGGGGACCCTACGAGCAGTACTTC
V gene: TRBV29-1; clone size: few; J gene: TRBJ2-7; D gene: NA; CDR3 protein: CSVEGPLATEQYF; CDR3 DNA: TGCAGCGTTGAAGGGCCCCTAGCGACCGAGCAGTACTTC
V gene: TRBV25-1; clone size: few; J gene: TRBJ2-1; D gene: NA; CDR3 protein: CASTRRGGAVNEQFF; CDR3 DNA: TGTGCCAGCACGAGACGAGGGGGGGCAGTGAATGAGCAGTTCTTC
V gene: TRBV7-8; clone size: NA; J gene: TRBJ2-1; D gene: NA; CDR3 protein: CASNPGNNNEQFF; CDR3 DNA: TGTGCCAGCAACCCGGGGAACAACAATGAGCAGTTCTTC
V gene: TRBV7-2; clone size: NA; J gene: TRBJ1-5; D gene: NA; CDR3 protein: CASSLRRGDQPQHF; CDR3 DNA: TGTGCCAGCAGCTTACGGCGGGGCGATCAGCCCCAGCATTTT
V gene: TRBV19; clone size: few; J gene: TRBJ1-6; D gene: NA; CDR3 protein: CASSTTASYNSPLHF; CDR3 DNA: TGTGCCAGTAGTACTACAGCTTCATATAATTCACCCCTCCACTTT
V gene: TRBV5-4; clone size: NA; J gene: TRBJ2-1; D gene: NA; CDR3 protein: CASSHATPNEQFF; CDR3 DNA: TGTGCCAGCAGCCACGCTACCCCCAATGAGCAGTTCTTC
V gene: TRBV19; clone size: NA; J gene: TRBJ2-5; D gene: NA; CDR3 protein: CASSGAPETQYF; CDR3 DNA: TGTGCCAGTAGTGGAGCGCCAGAGACCCAGTACTTC
V gene: TRBV9; clone size: few; J gene: TRBJ2-5; D gene: NA; CDR3 protein: CASSVSQGETQYF; CDR3 DNA: TGTGCCAGCAGCGTATCTCAGGGAGAGACCCAGTACTTC